The 25 T cell receptor beta chains below were found in one sample sequenced in a study of response to subunit inactivated influenza vaccine (dated by TCRdb to between 2018 and 2020). The receptor library was made with RT-PCR. Sequencing was carried out with an Illumina HiSeq 2500. TCRdb reanalyzed the raw reads on its own, using fastp at Q25 for trimming and MiXCR for clone calling, and kept in-frame beta chains. Here each entry gathers all rows of one CDR3 protein and keeps the most common genes and DNA. The sample table holds 400,000 to 650,000 distinct CDR3 sequences, of which approximately 7.2% were seen once. Around 13% of the sample belongs to the ten largest clones. The sequenced sample was PBMCs from blood, obtained roughly 24 months after vaccination. The receptors were gathered from a man in his fifties or sixties who received an inactivated influenza vaccine. Donor details come from another sample of the same person, matched by shared clones.

This clonotype has more than one count but fewer than ten. The chain recombines TRBV5-1 with TRBJ1-1; 8 positions agree with TRBD1. V lost 5 bases and J lost 1; bases outside the gene matches: 7. This CDR3 has 15 residues. Germline loops: CDR1 SGHRS, CDR2 YFSETQ. The CDR3, as DNA: TGCGCCAGCAGGGGGACCGGGACAGGGAACACTGAAGCTTTCTTT. This sequence encodes CASRGTGTGNTEAFF. Based on the CDR3 plus reference TRBV5-1 and TRBJ1-1, the full variable domain is KAGVTQTPRYLIKTRGQQVTLSCSPISGHRSVSWYQQTPGQGLQFLFEYFSETQRNKGNFPGRFSGRQFSNSRSEMNVSTLELGDSALYLCASRGTGTGNTEAFFGQGTRLTVV.

This clonotype was detected many times. The chain combines TRBV24-1 with TRBJ2-1, with 10 positions matching TRBD2. CDR3 length: 15 amino acids. V was pared by 4 bases and J by 7 bases, with 6 bases of the junction left unmatched. Germline V gene sequence: CDR1 KGHDR, CDR2 SFDVKD. As DNA, the CDR3 is TGTGCCACCAGTGAAAAGCGGGGGGGCGGGAATGAGCAGTTCTTC. Translating gives CATSEKRGGGNEQFF.

This clonotype was seen a few times. The genes are TRBV6-2 or TRBV6-3 and TRBJ1-3; a possible D gene is TRBD1 (6 bases). The CDR3 length is 14 residues. The V gene's germline CDR1 is MNHEY and CDR2 SVGEGT. The ends were cut back, 6 bases at V and 1 base at J, with 10 bases in the middle. The CDR3 is CASSKTGSGNTIYF. The CDR3 region has the DNA TGTGCCAGCAGCAAGACAGGATCTGGAAACACCATATATTTT.

The rearrangement uses TRBV18 and TRBJ2-7; tentative D call: TRBD1 (5 bases). Trimming pared 4 bases from V and 4 bases from J, leaving 11 bases between. Germline CDR1 and CDR2: KGHSH and LQKENI. This CDR3 has 13 amino acids. In nucleotides, the CDR3 is TGTGCCAGCTCACAGGGGTTTGGTTACGAGCAGTACTTC. Residues: CASSQGFGYEQYF.

This clonotype has a handful of counts. This rearrangement joins TRBV20-1 to TRBJ2-2; 8 positions agree with TRBD1. Germline values: CDR1 DFQATT, CDR2 SNEGSKA (reference sequence). V was clipped by 5 bases and J by 3 bases; unmatched bases: 5. CDR3 size: 14 residues. CDR3 DNA sequence: TGCAGTGCTGTGGACAGGGCTGACACCGGGGAGCTGTTTTTT. It specifies CSAVDRADTGELFF.

Ten or more counts support this clonotype. The gene calls are TRBV6-1 and TRBJ2-7, with 12 nucleotides matching TRBD2. V was pared by 5 bases and J by 0 bases, with 11 bases of the junction left unmatched. The CDR3 runs 18 residues. Germline V CDR1 and CDR2: MNHNS, SASEGT. The CDR3 DNA reads TGTGCCAGCAGTCAGGGACTAGCGGGCCCCGTTAGCTCCTACGAGCAGTACTTC. Protein product: CASSQGLAGPVSSYEQYF.

This clonotype was recorded only once. The gene calls are TRBV2 and TRBJ2-7; TRBD2 aligns across 9 bases. Germline assignment: CDR1 SNHLY and CDR2 FYNNEI. This CDR3 contains 16 residues. Trimming took 6 bases from V and 2 from J; bases not matched to a gene: 11. The CDR3 DNA follows: TGTGCCAGCAGATCCGGGACTAGCTGGAGGGCCTACGAGCAGTACTTC. Its protein is CASRSGTSWRAYEQYF. The whole variable domain, filled in from reference TRBV2 and TRBJ2-7, reads EPEVTQTPSHQVTQMGQEVILRCVPISNHLYFYWYRQILGQKVEFLVSFYNNEISEKSEIFDDQFSVERPDGSNFTLKIRSTKLEDSAMYFCASRSGTSWRAYEQYFGPGTRLTVT.

This clonotype turned up a few times. The gene calls are TRBV20-1 and TRBJ2-7, with D unclear. Germline CDR1 DFQATT, CDR2 SNEGSKA (reference sequence). Trimming took 0 bases from V and 0 from J, leaving 12 bases between them. The CDR3 loop spans 15 amino acids. CDR3 protein: CSARDLGSPSYEQYF. For the CDR3, the DNA is TGCAGTGCTAGAGATTTAGGCAGTCCCTCCTACGAGCAGTACTTC.

This clonotype was counted at least ten times. The chain joins TRBV6-5 to TRBJ2-4, with TRBD1 as a possible D gene (5 bases). Between the trimmed V and J ends, which lost 0 bases and 3 bases, there was a span of 15 bases. This CDR3 contains 17 residues. The germline CDR1 and CDR2 sequences are MNHEY and SVGAGI. CDR3 amino acids: CASSYSWQGRSKNIQYF. The CDR3 nucleotides read TGTGCCAGCAGTTACTCTTGGCAGGGTCGGAGCAAAAACATTCAGTACTTC.

A few counts support this clonotype. V usage is TRBV15 and J usage is TRBJ1-4; D unclear. V was shortened by 5 bases and J by 0 bases, with 13 bases between the two germline ends. This CDR3 contains 16 residues. Germline V gives CDR1 LNHNV, CDR2 YYDKDF (reference sequence). The CDR3 protein is CATSRFRWTTNEKLFF. The CDR3 nucleotides read TGTGCCACCAGCCGCTTCCGATGGACAACTAATGAAAAACTGTTTTTT.

This clonotype has a handful of counts. The chain links TRBV9 to TRBJ2-5; 9 bases are shared with TRBD2. V gave up 4 bases and J gave up 0 bases; unmatched junction bases: 10. CDR1 is SGDLS, CDR2 YYNGEE, per germline. The CDR3 is 17 amino acids. The CDR3 spells CASSPGESGGYQETQYF. DNA of the CDR3: TGTGCCAGCAGCCCCGGAGAGAGCGGGGGGTACCAAGAGACCCAGTACTTC.

This clonotype was observed at least ten times. The J gene is TRBJ2-3, the V gene TRBV15; 7 bases are shared with TRBD2. The V segment lost 1 base and the J segment 3 bases; nucleotides outside the gene matches: 4. CDR3 length: 15 residues. Germline assignment: CDR1 LNHNV and CDR2 YYDKDF (reference sequence). This chain's CDR3 is CATSRVSGGTDTQYF. The DNA of the CDR3 is TGTGCCACCAGCAGAGTTTCGGGGGGTACAGATACGCAGTATTTT.

This clonotype was observed a handful of times. This chain joins TRBV7-2 and TRBJ2-3; possibly TRBD1 or TRBD2 for D (5 bases each). The CDR3 is made up of 14 amino acids. Trimming removed 2 bases at V and 4 bases at J, with 10 bases between. CDR1 and CDR2 from the germline V gene are SGHTA and FQGNSA. CDR3 DNA sequence: TGTGCCAGCAGCTTAAGGGACCCACCAGATACGCAGTATTTT. It codes for CASSLRDPPDTQYF.

This chain connects TRBV7-2 to TRBJ2-3; possible D gene TRBD1, 6 bases. The CDR3 is 15 amino acids. Trimming removed 6 bases from V and 0 bases from J, with 13 bases in between. The germline V gene has CDR1 SGHTA and CDR2 FQGNSA. In DNA, the CDR3 is TGTGCCAGCAGTTCCGCACAGGGAAGCACAGATACGCAGTATTTT. It yields the protein CASSSAQGSTDTQYF.

This clonotype was seen ten or more times. V usage is TRBV20-1 and J usage is TRBJ1-5; 7 nucleotides line up with TRBD1. The germline CDR1 and CDR2 sequences are DFQATT and SNEGSKA (reference sequence). J gave up 4 bases and V 6 bases, and 9 bases lay outside the gene matches. The CDR3 totals 14 residues. CDR3 in DNA: TGCAGTGCCTACCGACAGGGTCTAAATCAGCCCCAGCATTTT. Amino acids: CSAYRQGLNQPQHF.

This clonotype was seen at least ten times. The chain uses TRBV4-3 and TRBJ2-7, with TRBD1 matching over 7 bases. This CDR3 spans 15 amino acids. J gave up 5 bases and V 1 base, and 8 bases lay outside the gene matches. CDR1 is LGHNA, CDR2 YSLEER, per germline. In DNA, the CDR3 is TGCGCCAGCAGCCAAGGCCGGGACAGTACCGACGAGCAGTACTTC. Translated: CASSQGRDSTDEQYF.

Ten or more counts support this clonotype. The chain links TRBV6-2 or TRBV6-3 to TRBJ1-5, with a weak D call TRBD1 (5 bases). This CDR3 has 14 amino acids. Germline V gene sequence: CDR1 MNHEY, CDR2 SVGEGT. Trimming took off 3 bases at V and 6 bases at J, with 12 bases between the two ends. CDR3 sequence (DNA): TGTGCCAGCAGTTATTCAGGGATAATTCAGCCCCAGCATTTT. Its translation: CASSYSGIIQPQHF.

The rearrangement uses TRBV30 and TRBJ1-6; no reliable D call. V gave up 1 base and J gave up 8 bases, with 12 bases separating them. Germline V gene data show CDR1 as GTSNPN and CDR2 as SVGIG (reference sequence). The CDR3 runs 14 residues. The CDR3 DNA reads as TGTGCCTGGAGTGAGGGCGGAGCCTATTCACCCCTCCACTTT. Translation gives CAWSEGGAYSPLHF.

The sample holds a few counts of this clonotype. V gene TRBV5-1 combines with J gene TRBJ2-5; unclear D gene. Trimming removed 0 bases from V and 4 bases from J, with 7 bases in between. Germline V gene data show CDR1 as SGHRS and CDR2 as YFSETQ. This CDR3 region has 13 residues. The CDR3 loop reads CASSLAKGETQYF. For the CDR3, the DNA is TGCGCCAGCAGCTTGGCCAAGGGAGAGACCCAGTACTTC.

This clonotype was counted a few times. The genes are TRBV2 and TRBJ2-1; D may correspond to TRBD1 or TRBD2 (7 bases each). The V end lost 8 bases, the J end lost 6 bases, and 17 bases lay between the germline ends. The CDR3 consists of 14 residues. Germline V lookup: CDR1 SNHLY, CDR2 FYNNEI. The CDR3 sequence is CASGGGGGINEQFF. DNA of the CDR3: TGTGCCAGCGGCGGGGGAGGGGGCATCAATGAGCAGTTCTTC.

This chain uses TRBV5-4 with TRBJ2-7; the D gene is possibly TRBD2 (7 bases). CDR3 length: 19 residues. Germline assignment: CDR1 SGHNT and CDR2 YYREEE (reference sequence). With 0 bases removed from V and 1 base from J, the gap between germline ends came to 23 bases. The CDR3 bases are TGTGCCAGCAGCTTGGCCCGGGGGGCCACGTCCACAACGTCCTACGAGCAGTACTTC. It encodes CASSLARGATSTTSYEQYF.

Notes on this clonotype: A read error may explain this, as a much larger clone is one base away. The chain employs TRBV5-1 and TRBJ2-5; 8 bases agree with TRBD1. Per the germline V gene, CDR1 is SGHRS and CDR2 is YFSETQ. After removal of 0 bases from V and 3 bases from J, the junction contained 1 base not matched to a gene. CDR3 length: 14 amino acids. CDR3 protein: CASSLGGQEETQYF. The CDR3 DNA reads TGCGCCAGCAGCTTGGGGGGACAGGAAGAGACCCAGTACTTC.

This clonotype appeared a few times. The V gene is TRBV11-1, the J gene TRBJ2-1; 13 positions agree with TRBD2. V lost 5 bases and J lost 0; bases outside the gene matches: 7. The CDR3 sequence is 18 residues long. From germline, CDR1 is SGHAT and CDR2 FQDESV (reference sequence). The CDR3 loop reads CASSRTSGGQSSYNEQFF. The DNA for the CDR3 is TGTGCCAGCAGCCGGACTAGCGGGGGCCAAAGCTCCTACAATGAGCAGTTCTTC.

This clonotype was detected many times. This chain connects TRBV20-1 to TRBJ2-3; no clear D gene. The CDR3 runs to 15 residues. Trimming removed 5 bases at V and 1 base at J, with 16 bases between. The V gene's germline CDR1 is DFQATT and CDR2 SNEGSKA (reference sequence). The CDR3 region has the DNA TGCAGTGCTTGGTCTGCGGATTGGGGCACAGATACGCAGTATTTT. Protein sequence: CSAWSADWGTDTQYF.

This clonotype has a handful of counts. This rearrangement joins TRBV5-1 to TRBJ2-5; D is unresolved. The CDR3 is 13 amino acids. Deletions cut 5 bases from V and 2 bases from J, with 10 bases between. Germline values: CDR1 SGHRS, CDR2 YFSETQ. Here the CDR3 reads CASRRSIQETQYF. Written as DNA, the CDR3 is TGCGCCAGCAGGAGGTCTATTCAAGAGACCCAGTACTTC.